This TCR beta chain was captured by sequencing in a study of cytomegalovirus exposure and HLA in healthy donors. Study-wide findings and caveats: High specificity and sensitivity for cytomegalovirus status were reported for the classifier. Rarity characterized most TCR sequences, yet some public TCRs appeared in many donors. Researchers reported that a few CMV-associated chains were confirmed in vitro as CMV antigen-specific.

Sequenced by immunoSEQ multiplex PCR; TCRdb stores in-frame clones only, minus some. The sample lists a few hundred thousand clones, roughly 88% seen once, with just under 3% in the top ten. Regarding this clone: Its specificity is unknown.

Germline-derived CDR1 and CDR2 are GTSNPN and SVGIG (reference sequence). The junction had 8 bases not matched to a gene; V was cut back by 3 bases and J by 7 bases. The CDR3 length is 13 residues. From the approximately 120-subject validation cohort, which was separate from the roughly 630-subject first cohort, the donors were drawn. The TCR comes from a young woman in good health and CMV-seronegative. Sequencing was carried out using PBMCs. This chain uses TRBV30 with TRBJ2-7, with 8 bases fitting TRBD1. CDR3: CAWRGQAIGEQYF. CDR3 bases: TGTGCCTGGAGGGGACAGGCGATTGGGGAGCAGTACTTC. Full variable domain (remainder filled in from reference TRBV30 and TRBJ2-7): SQTIHQWPATLVQPVGSPLSLECTVEGTSNPNLYWYRQAAGRGLQLLFYSVGIGQISSEVPQNLSASRPQDRQFILSSKKLLLSDSGFYLCAWRGQAIGEQYFGPGTRLTVT.